Below are 8 T cell receptor beta chains sequenced from a single sample in a study of immune evolution from preneoplasia to lung adenocarcinoma. TCRdb's copy holds only in-frame clones and misses some; the assay was immunoSEQ multiplex PCR. The sample includes over 1,000 clones, approximately 80% of them seen just once. The sequencing input was FFPE adjacent normal lung tissue. The receptors stem from a person between 55 and 70 years old with lung adenocarcinoma.

A single count supports this clone. V and J are TRBV1 and TRBJ1-4; the table's D call, TRBD1, has no DNA check behind it. TRBV1 is assigned pseudogene status. The CDR3 covers 16 residues. The CDR3 here is CTSSPRDRGSHEKLFF. CDR3 sequence (DNA): TGCACCAGCAGCCCCCGGGACAGAGGATCTCATGAAAAACTGTTTTTT.

This clone has only a few counts. This chain connects TRBV4-2 to TRBJ2-7, with TRBD2 identical over 12 bases. V trimming: 3 bases; J trimming: 3 bases; junction bases outside the gene matches: 9. Germline V gene lookup returns CDR1 LGHNA and CDR2 YNFKEQ. The CDR3 covers 17 residues. Here the CDR3 reads CASSQMGETSGSYEQYF. CDR3 sequence (DNA): TGTGCCAGCAGCCAGATGGGGGAGACTAGCGGGAGCTACGAGCAGTACTTC.

This clone was detected only once. The chain recombines TRBV29-1 with TRBJ1-2, with D uncertain. V was pared by 2 bases and J by 14 bases, with 15 bases between. This CDR3 comprises 11 residues. The V gene's germline CDR1 is SQVTM and CDR2 ANQGSEA. The CDR3 DNA sequence: TGCAGCGTTGAATTTGGTTCACGGGAAACCTTC. It codes for CSVEFGSRETF.

This clone was counted once. The chain uses TRBV4-1 and TRBJ1-6; D unclear. Germline V lookup: CDR1 MGHRA, CDR2 YSYEKL. The germline V and J ends were trimmed by 0 bases and 7 bases, with 10 bases remaining between them. CDR3 length: 15 residues. In nucleotides, the CDR3 is TGCGCCAGCAGCCAAGAGAGAACAGTAAATTCACCCCTCCACTTT. Residues: CASSQERTVNSPLHF.

The V call is TRBV7-2, the J call TRBJ1-1; D uncertain. The CDR3 sequence is 12 residues long. The ends were cut back, 3 bases at V and 11 bases at J, with 13 bases in the middle. Germline assignment: CDR1 SGHTA and CDR2 FQGNSA. The CDR3 protein is CASSLGDLDAFF. The CDR3 region has the DNA TGTGCCAGCAGCTTGGGCGACCTCGACGCTTTCTTT.

The CDR3 sequence: CASSERADQETQYF. CDR3 in DNA: TGCGCCAGCAGTGAGAGGGCGGACCAAGAGACCCAGTACTTC. The chain uses TRBV10-2 and TRBJ2-5, with D unresolved. V lost 2 bases and J 0 bases, leaving 7 bases between the germline ends. This CDR3 is 14 amino acids long. Germline assignment: CDR1 WSHSY and CDR2 SAAADI.

This chain uses TRBV6-5 with TRBJ1-1, with D tentatively TRBD1 (5 bases). CDR3 length: 13 residues. V was cut by 4 bases and J by 11 bases, with 17 bases left in between. Germline values: CDR1 MNHEY, CDR2 SVGAGI. The CDR3 is CASSLGERGRAFF. The CDR3 nucleotides are TGTGCCAGCAGTTTGGGTGAGAGGGGAAGGGCTTTCTTT.

The chain couples TRBV18 to TRBJ1-4; D unresolved. Germline CDR1 is KGHSH and CDR2 is LQKENI. The V gene lost 5 bases and the J gene lost 5 bases, with 18 bases spanning the gap. The CDR3 totals 16 residues. The CDR3 nucleotides are TGTGCCAGCTCAACCCCCTCCGGCAGGTTAAATGAAAAACTGTTTTTT. This encodes CASSTPSGRLNEKLFF.